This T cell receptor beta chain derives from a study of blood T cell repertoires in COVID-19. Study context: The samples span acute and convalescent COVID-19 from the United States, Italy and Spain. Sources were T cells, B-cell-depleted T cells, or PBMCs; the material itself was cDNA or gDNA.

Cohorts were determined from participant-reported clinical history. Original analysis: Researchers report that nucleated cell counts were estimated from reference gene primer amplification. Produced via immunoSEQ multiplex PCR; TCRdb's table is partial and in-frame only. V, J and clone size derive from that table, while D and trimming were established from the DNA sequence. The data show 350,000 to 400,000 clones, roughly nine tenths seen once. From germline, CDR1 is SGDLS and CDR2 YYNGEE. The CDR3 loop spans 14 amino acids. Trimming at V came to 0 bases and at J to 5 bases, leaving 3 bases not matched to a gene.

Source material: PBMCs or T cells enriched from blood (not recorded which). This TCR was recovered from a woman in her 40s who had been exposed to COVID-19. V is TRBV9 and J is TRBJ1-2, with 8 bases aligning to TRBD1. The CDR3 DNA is TGTGCCAGCAGCGTAGAGGGACAGGTGTATGGCTACACCTTC. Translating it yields CASSVEGQVYGYTF.